This entry lists 2 T cell receptor beta chains sequenced from one sample in a study of cytomegalovirus exposure and HLA in healthy donors. The PCR used 60 Vbeta and 13 Jbeta primers. TCRdb keeps only in-frame clones here, not all; method: immunoSEQ multiplex PCR. The sample comprises 50,000 or so clones, roughly 81% of which are singletons, and around 2.9% rests with the top ten. Sequenced: PBMCs. The source of these receptors is a woman aged 40 to 50 in good health and CMV-seropositive.

This chain joins TRBV18 and TRBJ1-1; TRBD1 matches at 8 bases. CDR1 is KGHSH, CDR2 LQKENI, per germline. The ends lost 5 bases at V and 5 bases at J; junction bases unmatched: 16. This CDR3 has 17 residues. CDR3 sequence reads: CASSSKNQGALGTEAFF. Written as DNA, the CDR3 is TGTGCCAGCTCAAGCAAGAACCAGGGGGCGCTAGGGACTGAAGCTTTCTTT.

The CDR3 loop is CASSIDRDTEAFF. Here the CDR3 DNA reads TGTGCCAGTAGTATCGACAGGGACACTGAAGCTTTCTTT. V gene TRBV19 combines with J gene TRBJ1-1, with TRBD1 matching 7 bases. This CDR3 spans 13 amino acids. Trimming took 3 bases from V and 3 from J; bases not matched to a gene: 1. In germline, CDR1 is LNHDA, CDR2 SQIVND (reference sequence).